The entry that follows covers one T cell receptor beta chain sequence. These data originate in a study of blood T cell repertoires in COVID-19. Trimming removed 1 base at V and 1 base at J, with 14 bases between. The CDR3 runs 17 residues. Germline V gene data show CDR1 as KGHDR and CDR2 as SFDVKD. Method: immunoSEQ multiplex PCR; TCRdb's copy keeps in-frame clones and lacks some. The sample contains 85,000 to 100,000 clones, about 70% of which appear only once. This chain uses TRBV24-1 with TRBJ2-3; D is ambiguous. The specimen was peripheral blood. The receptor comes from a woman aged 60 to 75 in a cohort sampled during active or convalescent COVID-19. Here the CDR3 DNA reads TGTGCCACCAGTGATTTATCGGCAGGCCCCCGCACAGATACGCAGTATTTT. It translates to CATSDLSAGPRTDTQYF.